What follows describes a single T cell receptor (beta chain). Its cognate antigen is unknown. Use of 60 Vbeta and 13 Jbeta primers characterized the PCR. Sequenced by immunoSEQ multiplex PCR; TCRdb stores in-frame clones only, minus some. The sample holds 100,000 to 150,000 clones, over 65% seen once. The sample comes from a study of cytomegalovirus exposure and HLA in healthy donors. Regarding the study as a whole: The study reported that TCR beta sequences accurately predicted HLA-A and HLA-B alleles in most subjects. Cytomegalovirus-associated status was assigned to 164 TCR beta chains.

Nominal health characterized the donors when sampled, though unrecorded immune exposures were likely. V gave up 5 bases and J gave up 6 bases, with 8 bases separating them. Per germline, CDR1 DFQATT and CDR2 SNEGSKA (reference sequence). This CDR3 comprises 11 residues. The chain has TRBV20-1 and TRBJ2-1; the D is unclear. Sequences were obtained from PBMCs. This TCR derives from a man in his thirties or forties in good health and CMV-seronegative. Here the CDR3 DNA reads TGCAGTGCTCGCTCTACCAATGAGCAGTTCTTC. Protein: CSARSTNEQFF.